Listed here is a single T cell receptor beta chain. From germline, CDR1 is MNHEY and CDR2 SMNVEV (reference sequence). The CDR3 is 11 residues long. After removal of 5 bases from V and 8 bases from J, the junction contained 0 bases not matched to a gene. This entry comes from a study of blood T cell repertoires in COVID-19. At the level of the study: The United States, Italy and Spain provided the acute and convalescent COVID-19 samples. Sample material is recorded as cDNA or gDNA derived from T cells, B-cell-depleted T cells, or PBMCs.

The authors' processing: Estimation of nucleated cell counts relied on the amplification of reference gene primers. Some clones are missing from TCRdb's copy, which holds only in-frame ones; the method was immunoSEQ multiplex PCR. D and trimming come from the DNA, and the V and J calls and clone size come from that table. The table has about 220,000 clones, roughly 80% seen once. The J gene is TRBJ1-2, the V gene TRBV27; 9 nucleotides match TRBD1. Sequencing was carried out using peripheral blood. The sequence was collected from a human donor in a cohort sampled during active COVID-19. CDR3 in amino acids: CASSTGGGYTF. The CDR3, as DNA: TGTGCCAGCAGTACAGGGGGCGGCTACACCTTC.